This T cell receptor (beta chain) was recovered during a study of beta chain features in type 1 diabetes. Broader study findings: HLA effects on TCRB rearrangement stayed unresolved here. Type 1 diabetes patients had moderately but significantly shorter TCRB CDR3s in all four CD4+ subsets.

The CDR3 totals 16 residues. Germline CDR1 and CDR2: ENHRY and SYGVKD. Trimming shortened V by 1 base and J by 0 bases, and 10 bases separated the two germline ends. As for this clone: Its antigen is not known.

Reverse transcribing all isolated RNA meant expressed TCRB transcripts were sequenced. Profiled with immunoSEQ multiplex PCR; TCRdb holds only in-frame clones, not every one. The sample yields 400,000 to 450,000 clones, around 13% seen once. The receptor comes from a man under 40 in good health. The chain employs TRBV10-3 and TRBJ1-5; D uncertain. Sequenced sample: naive CD4+ T cells from blood. CDR3 DNA: TGTGCCATCAGTGAGTTGGGTCCGAATAGCAATCAGCCCCAGCATTTT. Residues: CAISELGPNSNQPQHF.